The TCR beta chain described here comes from a study of T cells in Graves' hyperthyroidism and ophthalmopathy. Overall study findings and caveats: The model anticipated ophthalmopathy a median about 6.5 months pre-onset.

Lactation, pregnancy, other autoimmune disease or uncontrolled infection excluded patients. Isolation of PBMCs was performed on around 9.8 ml fresh peripheral blood. From RNA transcripts, TCR beta CDR3 regions were amplified. HTBI primers were the set used in a first-round RT-PCR of the TCR CDR3. MiXCR, run by TCRdb on the multiplex PCR reads, gives a single entry per CDR3 protein. The sample has about 570,000 distinct CDR3 sequences; 14% are singletons. This clonotype has just a few counts. The antigen is undetermined. This receptor was identified in a woman aged 35 to 49 with Graves' hyperthyroidism. The specimen sequenced was blood.

This CDR3 reads CATGGRDQPQHF. In nucleotides, the CDR3 is TGTGCTACAGGGGGGAGAGATCAGCCCCAGCATTTT. The V and J genes are TRBV6-1 and TRBJ1-5; 8 bases fit TRBD1. CDR3 length: 12 residues. Per the germline V gene, CDR1 is MNHNS and CDR2 is SASEGT.